One sample yielded the 28 T cell receptor beta chains listed below, sequenced in a study of cytomegalovirus exposure and HLA in healthy donors. Clones were read by immunoSEQ multiplex PCR, and TCRdb kept only the in-frame ones, dropping some. The table includes roughly 140,000 clones, around 86% detected once. Sample: PBMCs. The source of these receptors is a young man in good health and CMV-seropositive.

Only a few counts were recorded for this clone. V is TRBV7-9 and J is TRBJ1-1, with D possibly being TRBD1 (6 bases). Germline V gene sequence: CDR1 SEHNR, CDR2 FQNEAQ (reference sequence). Trimming removed 5 bases from V and 5 bases from J, with 15 bases in between. CDR3 size: 14 residues. CDR3 in amino acids: CASSDVQGQTEAFF. For the CDR3, the DNA is TGTGCCAGCAGCGACGTACAGGGCCAGACTGAAGCTTTCTTT.

The chain has TRBV7-9 and TRBJ2-5; the match to TRBD1 covers 11 bases. Trimming removed 5 bases from V and 5 bases from J; junction bases left unmatched: 10. There are 16 residues in the CDR3. Germline assignment: CDR1 SEHNR and CDR2 FQNEAQ (reference sequence). The CDR3 region is CASSPGQDRGLETQYF. The DNA of the CDR3 is TGTGCCAGCAGCCCCGGGCAGGACAGGGGGCTGGAGACCCAGTACTTC.

This rearrangement joins TRBV25-1 to TRBJ1-6, with 10 bases that match TRBD1. The CDR3 spans 15 residues. Germline V gene lookup returns CDR1 MGHDK and CDR2 SYGVNS. Trimming cost V 5 bases and J 8 bases; bases outside gene matches: 6. DNA for the CDR3: TGTGCCAGCAGTCACGGGACAGGGGTTTATTCACCCCTCCACTTT. Translating gives CASSHGTGVYSPLHF.

In this sample, this clone turned up once. Written as DNA, the CDR3 is TGTGCCAGCAGCTCAACCGGGACAGGGCTTCTCTATGGCTACACCTTC. This sequence encodes CASSSTGTGLLYGYTF. The chain links TRBV7-8 to TRBJ1-2, with 9 bases aligning to TRBD1. V was pared by 4 bases and J by 4 bases, with 10 bases of the junction left unmatched. Germline V gene sequence: CDR1 SGHVS, CDR2 FQNEAQ. The CDR3 extends over 16 amino acids.

Points on this clone: The same CDR3 arises from other DNA sequences in this sample as well. The rearrangement links TRBV6-5 to TRBJ2-7; D gene uncertain. V lost 2 bases and J lost 3, with 5 bases in between. The CDR3 is made up of 12 amino acids. In germline, CDR1 is MNHEY, CDR2 SVGAGI. The CDR3 bases are TGTGCCAGCAGTTACGCCGGCTACGAGCAGTACTTC. Protein product: CASSYAGYEQYF.

V and J are TRBV5-1 and TRBJ2-3, with 7 bases aligning to TRBD2. With V trimmed by 0 bases and J by 3 bases, 4 bases remained unmatched. The CDR3 covers 15 residues. Germline V gene sequence: CDR1 SGHRS, CDR2 YFSETQ. Here the CDR3 reads CASSLDGSGTDTQYF. The CDR3 DNA is TGCGCCAGCAGCTTGGATGGTAGCGGGACAGATACGCAGTATTTT.

V usage is TRBV29-1 and J usage is TRBJ2-1; the match to TRBD2 covers 8 bases. This CDR3 has 12 amino acids. Germline CDR1 SQVTM, CDR2 ANQGSEA. Trimming cost V 6 bases and J 7 bases; bases outside gene matches: 5. The CDR3 loop reads CSVPSGGNEQFF. The CDR3 nucleotides read TGCAGCGTCCCATCGGGGGGGAATGAGCAGTTCTTC.

The gene calls are TRBV30 and TRBJ1-1; no clear D. CDR1 is GTSNPN and CDR2 is SVGIG in the germline V gene (reference sequence). V lost 1 base and J 5 bases, leaving 8 bases between the germline ends. The CDR3 is 12 amino acids. The DNA of the CDR3 is TGTGCCTGGAGTGGAGGAGGAACTGAAGCTTTCTTT. This encodes CAWSGGGTEAFF.

This clone was seen many times. The chain carries TRBV27 and TRBJ1-6; 10 bases fit TRBD1. The CDR3 covers 13 residues. CDR1 is MNHEY and CDR2 is SMNVEV in the germline V gene (reference sequence). With V trimmed by 3 bases and J by 10 bases, 0 bases remained unmatched. The DNA for the CDR3 is TGTGCCAGCAGTTTGGACAGGGGGTCACCCCTCCACTTT. Its protein is CASSLDRGSPLHF.

The rearrangement links TRBV7-2 to TRBJ2-1; no clear D. V shed 1 base and J shed 5 bases, with 9 bases lying between them. This CDR3 is built from 14 residues. Germline CDR1 SGHTA, CDR2 FQGNSA. In nucleotides, the CDR3 is TGTGCCAGCAGCTTAGTCTCGAGCAACAATGAGCAGTTCTTC. It is translated as CASSLVSSNNEQFF. The entire variable domain, with the rest obtained from reference TRBV7-2 and TRBJ2-1, is as follows: GAGVSQSPSNKVTEKGKDVELRCDPISGHTALYWYRQSLGQGLEFLIYFQGNSAPDKSGLPSDRFSAERTGGSVSTLTIQRTQQEDSAVYLCASSLVSSNNEQFFGPGTRLTVL.

V is TRBV27 and J is TRBJ2-7, with 9 bases fitting TRBD1. From germline, CDR1 is MNHEY and CDR2 SMNVEV (reference sequence). The V and J ends lost 5 bases and 3 bases, in that order; junction bases with no gene match: 11. The CDR3 loop spans 16 amino acids. DNA of the CDR3: TGTGCCAGCAGTAACTCCCCCGGGACAGGGATCTACGAGCAGTACTTC. The encoded protein is CASSNSPGTGIYEQYF.

This clone was counted a few times. The V call is TRBV29-1, the J call TRBJ2-3; tentatively, D is TRBD1 (5 bases). Looked up from germline, CDR1 is SQVTM and CDR2 is ANQGSEA. The CDR3 covers 21 residues. V gave up 8 bases and J gave up 0 bases, with 36 bases separating them. CDR3 in amino acids: CSPPLRGPATFVCLSTDTQYF. CDR3 sequence (DNA): TGCAGCCCCCCTCTTAGGGGCCCGGCCACTTTCGTTTGTCTAAGCACAGATACGCAGTATTTT.

The J gene is TRBJ2-6, the V gene TRBV18; D is possibly TRBD2 (5 bases). This CDR3 has 17 amino acids. The germline V and J ends were trimmed by 6 bases and 3 bases, with 18 bases remaining between them. Germline V gives CDR1 KGHSH, CDR2 LQKENI. CDR3: CASSQLSAGFGANVLTF. CDR3 nucleotide sequence: TGTGCCAGCTCCCAACTAAGTGCGGGCTTTGGGGCCAACGTCCTGACTTTC.

J is TRBJ2-2 and V is TRBV11-2, with 13 bases aligning to TRBD2. The length of the CDR3 is 16 residues. V gave up 5 bases and J gave up 5 bases; unmatched junction bases: 5. CDR1 and CDR2 (germline): SGHAT, FQNNGV. CDR3 sequence (DNA): TGTGCCAGCAGCCCCCGGACTAGCGGGGGTACCGGGGAGCTGTTTTTT. It is translated as CASSPRTSGGTGELFF.

This chain links TRBV19 with TRBJ2-2; a weak D match, TRBD2 (7 bases). This CDR3 contains 16 residues. In germline, CDR1 is LNHDA, CDR2 SQIVND (reference sequence). The V end was cut by 1 base, the J end by 2 bases, with 11 bases between. The CDR3 spells CASSIAGGKNTGELFF. Here the CDR3 DNA reads TGTGCCAGTAGTATAGCGGGGGGCAAAAACACCGGGGAGCTGTTTTTT.

The CDR3 DNA is TGTGCCAGCGGGGACAGGGACTACGAGCAGTACTTC. Its translation is CASGDRDYEQYF. This rearrangement joins TRBV9 to TRBJ2-7; the match to TRBD1 covers 9 bases. This CDR3 region has 12 residues. The J segment lost 3 bases and the V segment lost 7 bases, leaving 2 bases of the junction unmatched. Germline loops: CDR1 SGDLS, CDR2 YYNGEE.

This clone was picked up one time. The chain combines TRBV30 with TRBJ1-1; 8 bases are shared with TRBD1. CDR1 is GTSNPN and CDR2 is SVGIG in the germline V gene (reference sequence). Trimming removed 5 bases from V and 7 bases from J; junction bases left unmatched: 6. The CDR3 contains 12 residues. CDR3 coding DNA: TGTGCCTGGGGACAGGGTGCCCGTGAAGCTTTCTTT. It is translated as CAWGQGAREAFF.

Remarks on this clone: Other DNA sequences in this sample translate to the same CDR3. The chain has TRBV5-1 and TRBJ1-1; TRBD1 matches at 7 bases. The V gene's germline CDR1 is SGHRS and CDR2 YFSETQ. V dropped 1 base and J dropped 0; count of bases not matched to a gene: 3. CDR3 length: 15 amino acids. In DNA, the CDR3 is TGCGCCAGCAGCTTGAGACAGGGCCTGAACACTGAAGCTTTCTTT. Encoded protein: CASSLRQGLNTEAFF.

The chain combines TRBV5-1 with TRBJ2-7, with 9 nucleotides matching TRBD1. J was trimmed by 3 bases and V by 0 bases; bases with no gene match: 1. CDR1 and CDR2 from the germline V gene are SGHRS and YFSETQ. The CDR3 extends over 14 amino acids. CDR3 in amino acids: CASSLVGQGYEQYF. DNA of the CDR3: TGCGCCAGCAGCTTGGTGGGACAGGGCTACGAGCAGTACTTC.

This clone appeared a single time. The V call is TRBV28, the J call TRBJ2-7, with TRBD1 identical over 7 bases. Per germline, CDR1 MDHEN and CDR2 SYDVKM. V was clipped by 3 bases and J by 4 bases; unmatched bases: 6. The CDR3 is 14 residues long. In DNA form, the CDR3 reads TGTGCCAGCAGTTTTGTAGGGGGCCGGTACGAGCAGTACTTC. It translates to CASSFVGGRYEQYF.

The V gene is TRBV10-1, the J gene TRBJ2-1, with a tentative D call TRBD2 (5 bases). CDR1 is WNHNN and CDR2 is SYGVQD in the germline V gene (reference sequence). The CDR3 consists of 15 residues. Trimming took off 2 bases at V and 4 bases at J, with 12 bases between the two ends. The CDR3 DNA follows: TGCGCCAGCAGTGAGATGGCAGGCGGGTACAATGAGCAGTTCTTC. Translating gives CASSEMAGGYNEQFF.

Comments on this clone: The sample contains more than one DNA sequence encoding this CDR3. The genes are TRBV6-6 and TRBJ2-1; TRBD2 aligns across 11 bases. There are 15 residues in the CDR3. V lost 5 bases and J lost 6; bases outside the gene matches: 6. The germline CDR1 and CDR2 sequences are MNHNY and SVGAGI (reference sequence). This chain's CDR3 is CASSPGLAGFNEQFF. CDR3 sequence (DNA): TGTGCCAGCAGTCCCGGACTAGCGGGCTTCAATGAGCAGTTCTTC.

The chain combines TRBV19 with TRBJ1-2; TRBD1 aligns across 7 bases. Trimming removed 4 bases from V and 3 bases from J; junction bases left unmatched: 2. The CDR3 loop spans 13 amino acids. The germline CDR1 and CDR2 sequences are LNHDA and SQIVND (reference sequence). CDR3 sequence (DNA): TGTGCCAGTAGTAGGGGACAGTACTATGGCTACACCTTC. Translation gives CASSRGQYYGYTF.

The V and J genes are TRBV27 and TRBJ2-7; D gene unclear. The CDR3 contains 11 residues. The V end lost 7 bases, the J end lost 3 bases, and 7 bases lay between the germline ends. Per the germline V gene, CDR1 is MNHEY and CDR2 is SMNVEV (reference sequence). The CDR3 region is CASNFLYEQYF. The CDR3 DNA reads as TGTGCCAGCAACTTCCTCTACGAGCAGTACTTC.

The chain recombines TRBV2 with TRBJ1-6; TRBD1 is a possible D gene (6 bases). The CDR3 is made up of 14 amino acids. Germline CDR1 reads SNHLY; CDR2 reads FYNNEI. With 5 bases removed from V and 6 bases from J, the gap between germline ends came to 11 bases. CDR3 sequence reads: CASSIYRVNSPLHF. DNA for the CDR3: TGTGCCAGCAGTATTTACAGGGTTAATTCACCCCTCCACTTT.

This clone was counted a single time. The J gene is TRBJ2-1, the V gene TRBV20-1; tentatively, D is TRBD1 (6 bases). CDR1 and CDR2 from the germline V gene are DFQATT and SNEGSKA (reference sequence). The ends were cut back, 6 bases at V and 8 bases at J, with 11 bases in the middle. CDR3 length: 11 residues. In nucleotides, the CDR3 is TGCAGTGCATCCAGGGGCGATGAGCAGTTCTTC. It translates to CSASRGDEQFF.

The chain uses TRBV6-1 and TRBJ2-2, with 10 bases identical to TRBD2. CDR3 size: 15 residues. Losses at the gene ends were 8 bases for V and 3 bases for J; bases not matched to a gene: 6. The V gene's germline CDR1 is MNHNS and CDR2 SASEGT. CDR3 in DNA: TGTGCCAGCCCGCGCCTAGCGGGGGACACCGGGGAGCTGTTTTTT. This encodes CASPRLAGDTGELFF.

The chain carries TRBV27 and TRBJ2-1; the D gene is possibly TRBD1 (6 bases). Germline V gene data show CDR1 as MNHEY and CDR2 as SMNVEV (reference sequence). The CDR3 has 18 amino acids. Deletions cut 1 base from V and 0 bases from J, with 16 bases between. As DNA, the CDR3 is TGTGCCAGCAGTTTATTGGCAGGGGTCCCGAGCTCCTACAATGAGCAGTTCTTC. Amino acid sequence: CASSLLAGVPSSYNEQFF.